This T cell receptor beta chain was sequenced in a study of shared clonotypes between healthy human individuals. Assay: immunoSEQ multiplex PCR; the TCRdb copy retains only in-frame clones and omits some. Of some 1,900,000 clones listed, just under 95% are singletons. V shed 4 bases and J shed 6 bases, with 21 bases lying between them. The CDR3 totals 17 residues. Germline CDR1 and CDR2: MGHRA and YSYEKL. Naive CD8 cells were CD45RO-negative, positively selected for CCR7, excluding terminally differentiated effector memory CD45RA+ cells. The origin of this receptor is a young man in good health. Sequenced input: naive CD8+ T cells sorted from blood. This sequence joins TRBV4-1 and TRBJ1-4; maybe TRBD1 (5 bases). Here the CDR3 reads CASSPRGTAWGDEKLFF. CDR3 nucleotide sequence: TGCGCCAGCAGCCCTCGAGGGACCGCCTGGGGTGATGAAAAACTGTTTTTT.